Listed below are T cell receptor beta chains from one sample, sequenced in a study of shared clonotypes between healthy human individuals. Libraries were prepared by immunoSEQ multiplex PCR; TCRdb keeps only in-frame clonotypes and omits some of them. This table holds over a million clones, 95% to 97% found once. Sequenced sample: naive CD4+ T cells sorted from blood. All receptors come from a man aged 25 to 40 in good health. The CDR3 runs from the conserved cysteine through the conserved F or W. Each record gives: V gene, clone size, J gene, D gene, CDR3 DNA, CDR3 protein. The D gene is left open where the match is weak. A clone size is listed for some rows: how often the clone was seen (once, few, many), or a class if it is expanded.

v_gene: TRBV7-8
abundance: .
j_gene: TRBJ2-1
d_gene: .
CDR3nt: TGTGCCAGCACCCTCGTAAGCGGGTCCTACAATGAGCAGTTCTTC
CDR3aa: CASTLVSGSYNEQFF

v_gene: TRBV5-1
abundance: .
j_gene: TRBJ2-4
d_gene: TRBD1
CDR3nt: TGCGCCAGCAATCAGGGGGCTTCGCACATTCAGTACTTC
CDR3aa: CASNQGASHIQYF

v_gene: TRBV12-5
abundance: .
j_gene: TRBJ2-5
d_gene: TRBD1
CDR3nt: TGTGCTAGTGGTTCGGGGGACAGGCAAGAGACCCAGTACTTC
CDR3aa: CASGSGDRQETQYF

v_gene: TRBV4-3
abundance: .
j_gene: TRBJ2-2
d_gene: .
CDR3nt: TGCGCCAGCAGCCAAGATTTCGGAGTCACCGGGGAGCTGTTTTTT
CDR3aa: CASSQDFGVTGELFF

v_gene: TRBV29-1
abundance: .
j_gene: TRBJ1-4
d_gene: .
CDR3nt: TGCAGCTTTAATGAAAAACTGTTTTTT
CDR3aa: CSFNEKLFF

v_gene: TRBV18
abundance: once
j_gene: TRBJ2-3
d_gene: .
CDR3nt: TGTGCCAGCTCCGTTACGGCCACAGATACGCAGTATTTT
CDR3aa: CASSVTATDTQYF

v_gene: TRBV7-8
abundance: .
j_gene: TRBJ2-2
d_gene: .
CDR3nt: TGTGCCAGCAGCTTTCGTTGGGACACCGGGGAGCTGTTTTTT
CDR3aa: CASSFRWDTGELFF

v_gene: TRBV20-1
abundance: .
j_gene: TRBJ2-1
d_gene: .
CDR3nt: TGTGCGGCAGCTTACAATGAGCAGTTCTTC
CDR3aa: CAAAYNEQFF

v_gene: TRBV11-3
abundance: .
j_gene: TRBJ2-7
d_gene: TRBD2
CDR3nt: TGTGCCAGCAGCTTAGACAGCGGGAACTACGAGCAGTACTTC
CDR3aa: CASSLDSGNYEQYF

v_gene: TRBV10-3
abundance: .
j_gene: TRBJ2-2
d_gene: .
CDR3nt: TGTGCCATCAGTGTTGTGGGATCAGCAAACACCGGGGAGCTGTTTTTT
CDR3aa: CAISVVGSANTGELFF

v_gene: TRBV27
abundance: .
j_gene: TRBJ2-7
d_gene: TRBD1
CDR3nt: TGTGCCAGCAGTTCCTCGCTTAGACAGGGGCCAAACGAGCAGTACTTC
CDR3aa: CASSSSLRQGPNEQYF

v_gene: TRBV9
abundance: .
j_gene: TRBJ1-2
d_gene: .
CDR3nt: TGTGCCAGCAGCGTAGACGTTCCGGGCAGGATATTCCGCGAAGCTGGCTACACCTTC
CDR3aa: CASSVDVPGRIFREAGYTF

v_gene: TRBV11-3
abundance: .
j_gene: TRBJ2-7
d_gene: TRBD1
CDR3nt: TGTGCCAGCAGCTTAGGAACCGGGACAGGGAACTACGAGCAGTACTTC
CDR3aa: CASSLGTGTGNYEQYF

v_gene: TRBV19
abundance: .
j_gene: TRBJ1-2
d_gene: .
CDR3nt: TGTGCCAGTAGGCATCGAACCTCGACGTTTGGCTACACCTTC
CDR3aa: CASRHRTSTFGYTF

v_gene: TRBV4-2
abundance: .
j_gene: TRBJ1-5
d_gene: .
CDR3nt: TGTGCCAGCAGCCAAGTCGTCAGCAATCAGCCCCAGCATTTT
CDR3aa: CASSQVVSNQPQHF

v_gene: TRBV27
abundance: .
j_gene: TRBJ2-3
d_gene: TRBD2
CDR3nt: TGTGCCAGCAGTCCCGGGACTAGCGGGAGTAGCACAGATACGCAGTATTTT
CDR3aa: CASSPGTSGSSTDTQYF

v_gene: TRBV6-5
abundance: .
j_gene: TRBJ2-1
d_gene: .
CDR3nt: TGTGCCAGCAGTTACTCAACCAATAGGGAGCAGTTCTTC
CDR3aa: CASSYSTNREQFF

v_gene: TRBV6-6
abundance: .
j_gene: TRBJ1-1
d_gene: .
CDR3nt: TGTGCCAGCCTGGACAGAGTGAACACTGAAGCTTTCTTT
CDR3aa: CASLDRVNTEAFF

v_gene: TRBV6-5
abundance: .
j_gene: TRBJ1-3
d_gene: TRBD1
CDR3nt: TGTGCCAGCAGTTTGACAGGGGCTGGAAACACCATATATTTT
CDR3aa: CASSLTGAGNTIYF

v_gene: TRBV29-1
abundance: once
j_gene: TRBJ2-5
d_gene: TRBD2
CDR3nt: TGCAGCGTCGGGGGGGTTTTGTCGGAGACCCAGTACTTC
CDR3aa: CSVGGVLSETQYF

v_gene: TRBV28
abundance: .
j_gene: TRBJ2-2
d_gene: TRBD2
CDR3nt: TGTGCCGGGAGGAGCGGGAGTGGCACCGGGGAGCTGTTTTTT
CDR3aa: CAGRSGSGTGELFF

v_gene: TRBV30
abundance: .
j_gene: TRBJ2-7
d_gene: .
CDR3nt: TGTGCCTGGAGAGAAGGGGGAGGGAAGCTATTGTACTTC
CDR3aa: CAWREGGGKLLYF

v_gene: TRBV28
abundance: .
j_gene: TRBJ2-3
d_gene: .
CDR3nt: TGTGCCAGCACCCCGGGGGCTCGGGCCACAGATACGCAGTATTTT
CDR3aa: CASTPGARATDTQYF

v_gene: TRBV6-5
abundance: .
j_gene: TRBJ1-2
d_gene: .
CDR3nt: TGTGCCAGCAGTCTCCCCGAGGGACCCTGCGAGTTC
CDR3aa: CASSLPEGPCEF

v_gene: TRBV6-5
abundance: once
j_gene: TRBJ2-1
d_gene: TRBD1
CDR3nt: TGTGCCAGCAGTCTTGACAGGGGCATCTACAATGAGCAGTTCTTC
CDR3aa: CASSLDRGIYNEQFF

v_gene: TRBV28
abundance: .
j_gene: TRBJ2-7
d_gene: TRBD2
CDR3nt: TGTGCCAGCAGTTTATCCCGGACTAGCGGCAGCTCCTACGAGCAGTACTTC
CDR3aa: CASSLSRTSGSSYEQYF

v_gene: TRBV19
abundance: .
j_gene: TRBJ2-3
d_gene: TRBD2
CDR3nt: TGTGCCAGTAGTTCCACTAGCGGGAGGCCGAGAGATACGCAGTATTTT
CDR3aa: CASSSTSGRPRDTQYF

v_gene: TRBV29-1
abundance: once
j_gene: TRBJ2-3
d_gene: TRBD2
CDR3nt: TGCAGCCTAAATAGCGGGAGCGCAGATACGCAGTATTTT
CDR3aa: CSLNSGSADTQYF

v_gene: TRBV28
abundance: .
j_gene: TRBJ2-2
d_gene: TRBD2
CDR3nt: TGTGCCAGCAGTGCGGCTAGCGGGAGGACCGGGGAGCTGTTTTTT
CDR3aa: CASSAASGRTGELFF

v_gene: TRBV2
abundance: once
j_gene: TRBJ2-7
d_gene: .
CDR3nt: TGTGCCAGCAGTCCCAGGGGAGGGCTAGCGAGAACCCCATACGAGCAGTACTTC
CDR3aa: CASSPRGGLARTPYEQYF